The T cell receptor (beta chain) under discussion was sequenced for a study of blood T cell repertoires in COVID-19. Participants came from roughly 24 US areas, aged about 18 to 89 years. Using immunoSEQ multiplex PCR, the repertoire was profiled, and TCRdb retains in-frame clones only, with some absent. The data hold around 230,000 clones, with about 87% observed a single time. CDR1 LGHNA and CDR2 YSLEER come from the germline V gene. The V and J ends lost 2 bases and 7 bases respectively, with 15 bases between them. The CDR3 has 15 residues. The receptor was derived from a young woman who had recovered from COVID-19. V usage is TRBV4-3 and J usage is TRBJ2-1; maybe TRBD1 (6 bases). The sequencing sample was made of PBMCs or T cells enriched from blood (not recorded which). DNA for the CDR3: TGCGCCAGCAGCCAATTGCGGTCCAGGGGTAATGAGCAGTTCTTC. It is translated as CASSQLRSRGNEQFF.